The entry below describes one TCR beta chain. The antigen is unknown. CDR1 is WSHSY and CDR2 is SAAADI in the germline V gene. The CDR3 runs to 12 residues. Between the trimmed V and J ends, which lost 6 bases and 5 bases, there was a span of 11 bases. Each ophthalmopathy patient scored at least 3 on the Clinical Activity Score and at least 4 on NOSPECS grade, with duration under 3 months. Uncontrolled infection, other autoimmune disease, pregnancy or lactation disqualified patients from enrolment. The data were obtained in a study of T cells in Graves' hyperthyroidism and ophthalmopathy. Points from the study as a whole: Among clonotypes expanded in thyroid above 0.001, most were also found in blood. Ophthalmopathy was predicted by the model a median of approximately 6 months ahead of onset.

RNA transcripts served as the template for amplifying TCR beta CDR3 regions. The HTBI set primed first-round TCR CDR3 RT-PCR. From the multiplex PCR reads, TCRdb called clonotypes with MiXCR, one entry per CDR3 protein. The sample shows 450,000 to 500,000 distinct CDR3 sequences, about 22% of them seen only once. The sequence derives from a woman aged 70-85 years with Graves' ophthalmopathy. The source material was blood. The rearrangement joins TRBV10-2 to TRBJ2-7, with D perhaps TRBD2 (5 bases). CDR3: CASRPRDHEQYF. Written as DNA, the CDR3 is TGCGCCAGCAGACCCCGGGATCACGAGCAGTACTTC.